The 25 T cell receptor beta chains below all came from one sample that was sequenced in a study of T cell clonotyping in hematopoietic cell transplantation. The table came from immunoSEQ multiplex PCR; TCRdb's copy has only in-frame clones and leaves some out. The data hold some 40,000 clones, with 95% observed a single time. The material sequenced was peripheral blood mononuclear cells. The receptors here all came from a man aged 30 to 39 in good health. Some clones in this sample may be carry-over from other donors' samples.

The gene calls are TRBV5-4 and TRBJ1-2; 7 bases map to TRBD1. Germline-derived CDR1 and CDR2 are SGHNT and YYREEE (reference sequence). J gave up 7 bases and V 3 bases, and 6 bases lay outside the gene matches. The CDR3 runs 13 residues. The CDR3 nucleotides are TGTGCCAGCAGCTCACAGGGGTTGGGTGGCTACACCTTC. It translates to CASSSQGLGGYTF.

This clone was detected once. J is TRBJ2-3 and V is TRBV14; 11 bases fit TRBD2. The CDR3 extends over 16 amino acids. Trimming removed 3 bases from V and 4 bases from J; junction bases left unmatched: 6. Germline CDR1 is SGHDN and CDR2 is FVKESK. CDR3 nucleotide sequence: TGTGCCAGCAGCCAGTTCCCGGGACTAGCGGCAGATACGCAGTATTTT. Amino acids: CASSQFPGLAADTQYF.

J is TRBJ2-3 and V is TRBV6-6; 13 nucleotides match TRBD2. Looked up from germline, CDR1 is MNHNY and CDR2 is SVGAGI (reference sequence). Trimming took 5 bases from V and 3 from J; bases not matched to a gene: 2. CDR3 length: 15 amino acids. This CDR3 reads CASSKTSGGTDTQYF. CDR3 bases: TGTGCCAGCAGTAAGACTAGCGGGGGGACAGATACGCAGTATTTT.

This chain uses TRBV9 with TRBJ2-7, with D tentatively TRBD2 (5 bases). The V end lost 4 bases, the J end lost 3 bases, and 14 bases lay between the germline ends. CDR3 length: 14 amino acids. Per germline, CDR1 SGDLS and CDR2 YYNGEE. The DNA of the CDR3 is TGTGCCAGCAGCCATGGAGGCGAAAACTACGAGCAGTACTTC. The encoded protein is CASSHGGENYEQYF.

V gene TRBV7-6 combines with J gene TRBJ2-5; no clear D. The CDR3 covers 11 residues. In germline, CDR1 is SGHVS, CDR2 FNYEAQ. V lost 3 bases to trimming and J lost 1 base, with 0 bases between them. The DNA for the CDR3 is TGTGCCAGCAGCTTCCAAGAGACCCAGTACTTC. Encoded protein: CASSFQETQYF.

This clone was seen just once. The V gene is TRBV4-3, the J gene TRBJ1-1, with D uncertain. This CDR3 is 14 amino acids long. Germline lookup yields CDR1 LGHNA and CDR2 YSLEER. Trimming took off 4 bases at V and 4 bases at J, with 13 bases between the two ends. The DNA of the CDR3 is TGCGCCAGCAGCCTCAAATCAGGATCCACTGAAGCTTTCTTT. This sequence encodes CASSLKSGSTEAFF.

This clone was recorded once. V gene TRBV6-5 combines with J gene TRBJ1-5; D is undetermined. Germline V gene data show CDR1 as MNHEY and CDR2 as SVGAGI. CDR3 length: 14 residues. V shed 6 bases and J shed 3 bases, with 12 bases lying between them. CDR3 loop: CASSPSGSNQPQHF. CDR3 nucleotide sequence: TGTGCCAGCAGCCCTTCGGGGTCCAATCAGCCCCAGCATTTT.

J is TRBJ2-2 and V is TRBV6-4, with D possibly being TRBD2 (7 bases). Trimming left V 0 bases short and J 3 bases short, with 11 bases between. Germline V lookup: CDR1 MRHNA, CDR2 SNTAGT. This CDR3 spans 16 amino acids. In DNA, the CDR3 is TGTGCCAGCAGTGACTCTGGCGGGGGCTACACCGGGGAGCTGTTTTTT. Protein: CASSDSGGGYTGELFF.

The gene calls are TRBV30 and TRBJ1-1; D remains ambiguous. The ends were cut back, 3 bases at V and 2 bases at J, with 13 bases in the middle. Germline lookup yields CDR1 GTSNPN and CDR2 SVGIG (reference sequence). This CDR3 contains 14 residues. CDR3 sequence: CAWRPRGLNTEAFF. CDR3 nucleotides: TGTGCCTGGAGGCCCCGGGGTTTAAACACTGAAGCTTTCTTT.

This clone was found once. The V gene is TRBV10-2, the J gene TRBJ1-1; possibly TRBD1 for D (5 bases). V lost 9 bases, J lost 8 bases, and 16 bases lay in between. CDR3 length equals 12 residues. Germline V lookup: CDR1 WSHSY, CDR2 SAAADI. The CDR3 DNA follows: TGCGCCAGTACGGGACGACCAGCGGAAGCTTTCTTT. Amino acids: CASTGRPAEAFF.

The genes are TRBV4-1 and TRBJ1-4; no definite D call. The germline V and J ends were trimmed by 3 bases and 5 bases, with 4 bases remaining between them. The germline V gene has CDR1 MGHRA and CDR2 YSYEKL. This CDR3 is built from 12 residues. The DNA for the CDR3 is TGCGCCAGCAGCCACACGAATGAAAAACTGTTTTTT. This translates into CASSHTNEKLFF.

This chain links TRBV14 with TRBJ2-3; 10 bases match TRBD2. CDR1 and CDR2 from the germline V gene are SGHDN and FVKESK. The CDR3 totals 14 residues. The J segment lost 6 bases and the V segment lost 2 bases, leaving 2 bases of the junction unmatched. This chain's CDR3 is CASSQSGRVDTQYF. The CDR3 nucleotides read TGTGCCAGCAGCCAAAGCGGGAGGGTGGATACGCAGTATTTT.

The gene calls are TRBV5-1 and TRBJ1-2; TRBD1 agrees at 7 bases. Trimming at V came to 0 bases and at J to 5 bases, leaving 4 bases not matched to a gene. CDR1 and CDR2 from the germline V gene are SGHRS and YFSETQ. CDR3 length: 14 residues. As DNA, the CDR3 is TGCGCCAGCAGCTTGGGAGGGACAGAGTATGGCTACACCTTC. Its translation: CASSLGGTEYGYTF.

The chain carries TRBV9 and TRBJ1-3, with D perhaps matching TRBD1 (5 bases). CDR1 is SGDLS, CDR2 YYNGEE, per germline. The CDR3 length is 16 residues. V lost 3 bases, J lost 8 bases, and 21 bases lay in between. The CDR3 here is CASSAQGQAAGHTIYF. CDR3 DNA: TGTGCCAGCAGCGCCCAGGGTCAGGCGGCTGGTCACACCATATATTTT. The full variable domain, in which reference TRBV9 and TRBJ1-3 provide the parts outside the CDR3, is DSGVTQTPKHLITATGQRVTLRCSPRSGDLSVYWYQQSLDQGLQFLIQYYNGEERAKGNILERFSAQQFPDLHSELNLSSLELGDSALYFCASSAQGQAAGHTIYFGEGSWLTVV.

The rearrangement joins TRBV2 to TRBJ2-3, with D perhaps assigned TRBD1 or TRBD2 (6 bases each). V was trimmed by 11 bases and J by 2 bases, leaving 17 bases between them. The CDR3 is 14 amino acids. Germline CDR1 reads SNHLY; CDR2 reads FYNNEI. CDR3 sequence reads: CAGERGAYTDTQYF. CDR3 coding DNA: TGTGCCGGAGAAAGGGGGGCTTACACAGATACGCAGTATTTT.

This rearrangement joins TRBV4-3 to TRBJ2-1, with 8 positions matching TRBD2. V was clipped by 3 bases and J by 4 bases; unmatched bases: 5. CDR3 length: 15 amino acids. Per the germline V gene, CDR1 is LGHNA and CDR2 is YSLEER. CDR3 DNA sequence: TGCGCCAGCAGCCAGACTAGCGAGCAGTACAATGAGCAGTTCTTC. Protein sequence: CASSQTSEQYNEQFF.

The V gene is TRBV6-5, the J gene TRBJ2-1, with 10 bases that match TRBD1. Germline lookup yields CDR1 MNHEY and CDR2 SVGAGI. J gave up 9 bases and V 5 bases, and 1 base lay outside the gene matches. This CDR3 is 12 amino acids long. CDR3 residues: CASSGQGGEQFF. DNA of the CDR3: TGTGCCAGCAGTGGACAGGGGGGTGAGCAGTTCTTC.

The chain carries TRBV5-1 and TRBJ1-2, with 8 positions matching TRBD1. CDR3 length equals 15 residues. Germline lookup yields CDR1 SGHRS and CDR2 YFSETQ. After removal of 4 bases from V and 7 bases from J, the junction contained 12 bases not matched to a gene. For the CDR3, the DNA is TGCGCCAGCAGCCCCTACTCGGACAGGGTTGTTGGCTACACCTTC. As protein: CASSPYSDRVVGYTF.

V is TRBV11-2 and J is TRBJ2-1, with D possibly TRBD2 on 6 matching bases. Per germline, CDR1 SGHAT and CDR2 FQNNGV. V was clipped by 5 bases and J by 6 bases, with 17 bases between them. This CDR3 comprises 15 residues. CDR3 region: CASSQDLRGSNEQFF. The CDR3, as DNA: TGTGCCAGCAGCCAAGACCTCCGGGGGTCCAATGAGCAGTTCTTC.

V gene TRBV10-1 combines with J gene TRBJ2-1; D uncertain. In germline, CDR1 is WNHNN, CDR2 SYGVQD (reference sequence). The CDR3 length is 12 residues. Trimming removed 0 bases at V and 3 bases at J, with 0 bases between. The CDR3 region has the DNA TGCGCCAGCAGTGAGTCCTACAATGAGCAGTTCTTC. Its translation is CASSESYNEQFF.

This chain uses TRBV6-1 with TRBJ2-1, with D perhaps matching TRBD1 or TRBD2 (5 bases each). This CDR3 is built from 14 residues. Between the trimmed V and J ends, which lost 4 bases and 4 bases, there was a span of 11 bases. The germline CDR1 and CDR2 sequences are MNHNS and SASEGT. Here the CDR3 reads CASSVEGFYNEQFF. In DNA, the CDR3 is TGTGCCAGCAGTGTTGAGGGGTTTTACAATGAGCAGTTCTTC.

The chain is built from TRBV30 and TRBJ1-5; D is ambiguous. V shed 2 bases and J shed 4 bases, with 9 bases lying between them. The germline CDR1 and CDR2 sequences are GTSNPN and SVGIG (reference sequence). This CDR3 comprises 13 residues. Written as DNA, the CDR3 is TGTGCCTGGAGTTCCCAGCCGAATCAGCCCCAGCATTTT. Amino acid sequence: CAWSSQPNQPQHF.

The CDR3, as DNA: TGTGCCAGCAGCTCCCCGGACAGGGGGCGCGGTACTGAAGCTTTCTTT. Amino acid sequence: CASSSPDRGRGTEAFF. The chain has TRBV7-2 and TRBJ1-1, with 11 nucleotides matching TRBD1. The J segment lost 5 bases and the V segment lost 4 bases, leaving 9 bases of the junction unmatched. This CDR3 is 16 amino acids long. Germline CDR1 reads SGHTA; CDR2 reads FQGNSA.

This chain joins TRBV5-1 and TRBJ2-1; 8 bases match TRBD1. Germline-derived CDR1 and CDR2 are SGHRS and YFSETQ. The CDR3 spans 18 residues. The junction had 17 bases not matched to a gene; V was cut back by 7 bases and J by 2 bases. The CDR3 spells CASEPGQETLVAYNEQFF. CDR3 in DNA: TGCGCCAGCGAACCGGGACAGGAGACGCTTGTCGCCTACAATGAGCAGTTCTTC. Combining the CDR3 with reference TRBV5-1 and TRBJ2-1 gives the whole variable domain KAGVTQTPRYLIKTRGQQVTLSCSPISGHRSVSWYQQTPGQGLQFLFEYFSETQRNKGNFPGRFSGRQFSNSRSEMNVSTLELGDSALYLCASEPGQETLVAYNEQFFGPGTRLTVL.

This chain links TRBV19 with TRBJ2-7; 7 nucleotides match TRBD1. The V and J ends lost 6 bases and 2 bases, in that order; junction bases with no gene match: 4. CDR3 length: 13 residues. Germline V lookup: CDR1 LNHDA, CDR2 SQIVND (reference sequence). The CDR3 region has the DNA TGTGCCAGTAGCCGCGACAGGGCCTACGAGCAGTACTTC. As protein: CASSRDRAYEQYF. The variable domain in full, completed from reference TRBV19 and TRBJ2-7, reads DGGITQSPKYLFRKEGQNVTLSCEQNLNHDAMYWYRQDPGQGLRLIYYSQIVNDFQKGDIAEGYSVSREKKESFPLTVTSAQKNPTAFYLCASSRDRAYEQYFGPGTRLTVT.